This T cell receptor beta chain is drawn from a study of blood T cell repertoires in COVID-19. About the research overall: Sources were T cells, B-cell-depleted T cells, or PBMCs; the material itself was cDNA or gDNA.

Trimming shortened V by 3 bases and J by 4 bases, and 9 bases separated the two germline ends. The CDR3 runs 14 residues. Germline lookup yields CDR1 SEHNR and CDR2 FQNEAQ (reference sequence). Original handling: By means of reference gene primer amplification, nucleated cell counts were estimated. TCRdb's table, derived via immunoSEQ multiplex PCR, lists solely in-frame clones and lacks some. The V and J calls and clone size are taken from that table; D and trimming were inferred from the DNA. This table holds tens of thousands of clones, roughly 89% found once. The sequencing input was peripheral blood. The sequence derives from a woman aged 55-70 years with COVID-19, enrolled during active disease. The chain is built from TRBV7-9 and TRBJ1-4, with D unresolved. Here the CDR3 DNA reads TGTGCCAGCAGCTTGGAACGACATAATGAAAAACTGTTTTTT. It encodes CASSLERHNEKLFF.